One and the same sample provided the 16 T cell receptor beta chains below, sequenced in a study of T cells in Graves' hyperthyroidism and ophthalmopathy. Using RNA transcripts as the source, TCR beta CDR3 regions were amplified. Carried out on the TCR CDR3, a first-round RT-PCR used the HTBI primer set. MiXCR was run by TCRdb on the multiplex PCR reads, yielding one entry per CDR3 protein. The sample records 480,000 or so distinct CDR3 sequences, 40% to 50% being singletons. Material for sequencing was peripheral blood or thyroid tissue (not recorded which). The receptor source for this set is an adult woman with Graves' disease, either hyperthyroidism or ophthalmopathy (not recorded which).

Many counts were recorded for this clonotype. The chain is built from TRBV7-2 and TRBJ2-7; the D gene is possibly TRBD2 (5 bases). Germline V gene lookup returns CDR1 SGHTA and CDR2 FQGNSA. The CDR3 is made up of 13 amino acids. The ends were cut back, 5 bases at V and 3 bases at J, with 11 bases in the middle. The CDR3 is CASSLTSDYEQYF. CDR3 DNA sequence: TGTGCCAGCAGCCTTACTAGTGACTACGAGCAGTACTTC.

The chain is built from TRBV10-3 and TRBJ2-5; 7 bases line up with TRBD2. There are 15 residues in the CDR3. The ends lost 10 bases at V and 7 bases at J; junction bases unmatched: 18. Germline V CDR1 and CDR2: ENHRY, SYGVKD. The CDR3 sequence: CATPQGAGRVGTQYF. The CDR3 DNA follows: TGTGCCACACCTCAGGGAGCGGGACGGGTAGGGACCCAGTACTTC.

The chain joins TRBV29-1 to TRBJ1-5, with no clear D. The CDR3 loop spans 10 amino acids. The germline V gene encodes CDR1 SQVTM and CDR2 ANQGSEA. The CDR3 bases are TGCAGGGTTAGCAATCAGCCCCAGCATTTT. Its translation: CRVSNQPQHF.

V gene TRBV19 combines with J gene TRBJ1-1; the D gene is possibly TRBD1 (6 bases). Germline CDR1 is LNHDA and CDR2 is SQIVND (reference sequence). Trimming cost V 9 bases and J 0 bases, with 14 bases left between them. This CDR3 region has 14 residues. The DNA of the CDR3 is TGTGCCAGCCGAGGCAGGGGTATGAACACTGAAGCTTTCTTT. It codes for CASRGRGMNTEAFF.

This chain uses TRBV2 with TRBJ1-5; a weak D match, TRBD1 (6 bases). The CDR3 consists of 17 residues. CDR1 and CDR2 (germline): SNHLY, FYNNEI. Trimming took off 4 bases at V and 0 bases at J, with 16 bases between the two ends. CDR3 region: CASSGALDRYSNQPQHF. The DNA for the CDR3 is TGTGCCAGCAGTGGGGCCTTGGACAGATATAGCAATCAGCCCCAGCATTTT.

This clonotype has only a few counts. The genes are TRBV10-1 and TRBJ2-6; D is possibly TRBD2 (6 bases). The CDR3 runs 16 residues. Germline V gene lookup returns CDR1 WNHNN and CDR2 SYGVQD (reference sequence). Deletions cut 6 bases from V and 0 bases from J, with 12 bases between. Here the CDR3 DNA reads TGCGCCAGCAGCCCGGGACTCATCTCTGGGGCCAACGTCCTGACTTTC. As protein: CASSPGLISGANVLTF.

This clonotype has at least ten counts. This rearrangement joins TRBV6-1 to TRBJ2-7; D unresolved. The CDR3 is 12 amino acids. The ends were cut back, 8 bases at V and 4 bases at J, with 12 bases in the middle. CDR1 and CDR2 from the germline V gene are MNHNS and SASEGT. CDR3: CASGESVYEQYF. The DNA for the CDR3 is TGTGCCAGCGGAGAATCTGTTTACGAGCAGTACTTC.

Worth noting for this clonotype: The CDR3 does not end in the conserved phenylalanine or tryptophan, so this is likely a read error. J is TRBJ2-7 and V is TRBV29-1; D unclear. Between the trimmed V and J ends, which lost 3 bases and 6 bases, there was a span of 9 bases. CDR3 length equals 11 residues. Germline V gene sequence: CDR1 SQVTM, CDR2 ANQGSEA. The CDR3 region is CSVEVGREQYL. Written as DNA, the CDR3 is TGCAGCGTTGAGGTGGGTCGCGAGCAGTACCTC.

The chain's CDR3 is CASTPRGRGKGYTF. The CDR3 nucleotides are TGTGCCAGCACCCCCAGGGGGCGCGGTAAGGGCTACACCTTC. This sequence joins TRBV5-6 and TRBJ1-2; the match to TRBD1 covers 8 bases. Losses at the gene ends were 6 bases for V and 8 bases for J; bases not matched to a gene: 12. Per the germline V gene, CDR1 is SGHDT and CDR2 is YYEEEE. The CDR3 runs 14 residues. Together with reference TRBV5-6 and TRBJ1-2, the CDR3 gives the full variable domain: DAGVTQSPTHLIKTRGQQVTLRCSPKSGHDTVSWYQQALGQGPQFIFQYYEEEERQRGNFPDRFSGHQFPNYSSELNVNALLLGDSALYLCASTPRGRGKGYTFGSGTRLTVV.

In this sample, this clonotype turned up a few times. J is TRBJ1-6 and V is TRBV20-1, with TRBD1 matching over 8 bases. V lost 5 bases, J lost 5 bases, and 8 bases stayed unmatched. Germline-derived CDR1 and CDR2 are DFQATT and SNEGSKA (reference sequence). This CDR3 region has 15 residues. CDR3 bases: TGCAGTGCTGGACAGGGCTTTACAAATAATTCACCCCTCCACTTT. Translating gives CSAGQGFTNNSPLHF.

V usage is TRBV15 and J usage is TRBJ1-5; D is undetermined. V was pared by 3 bases and J by 7 bases, with 13 bases between. The germline CDR1 and CDR2 sequences are LNHNV and YYDKDF (reference sequence). CDR3 length equals 14 residues. In nucleotides, the CDR3 is TGTGCCACCAGCAGCTCCTTGGCCGGACAGCCCCAGCATTTT. It yields the protein CATSSSLAGQPQHF.

There are a few counts of this clonotype. This rearrangement joins TRBV20-1 to TRBJ2-3, with D hard to call. Germline V gives CDR1 DFQATT, CDR2 SNEGSKA (reference sequence). This CDR3 spans 11 amino acids. Trimming cost V 6 bases and J 5 bases, with 9 bases left between them. CDR3 bases: TGCAGTGCGCGCCGGGTAGATACGCAGTATTTT. Protein product: CSARRVDTQYF.

This clonotype appeared many times. This chain connects TRBV7-9 to TRBJ1-6, with D possibly being TRBD1 (5 bases). Germline-derived CDR1 and CDR2 are SEHNR and FQNEAQ (reference sequence). The germline V and J ends were trimmed by 3 bases and 7 bases, with 7 bases remaining between them. The CDR3 runs to 13 residues. CDR3 bases: TGTGCCAGCAGCTTCGACAGAAATTCACCCCTCCACTTT. Translating it yields CASSFDRNSPLHF.

This clonotype showed up just a few times. The CDR3 sequence is CASSDGARQGDLYGYTF. Here the CDR3 DNA reads TGTGCCAGCAGTGATGGGGCCAGACAGGGGGATCTCTATGGCTACACCTTC. The J gene is TRBJ1-2, the V gene TRBV2, with TRBD1 matching over 9 bases. The germline V gene encodes CDR1 SNHLY and CDR2 FYNNEI. The CDR3 has 17 amino acids. V lost 3 bases and J lost 4; bases outside the gene matches: 12.

The rearrangement joins TRBV15 to TRBJ1-1; unclear D gene. CDR1 LNHNV and CDR2 YYDKDF come from the germline V gene (reference sequence). The CDR3 loop spans 12 amino acids. V was clipped by 3 bases and J by 4 bases, with 6 bases between them. CDR3 in DNA: TGTGCCACCAGCAGGGTAGGCACTGAAGCTTTCTTT. Translation: CATSRVGTEAFF.

The sample holds a few counts of this clonotype. The V gene is TRBV20-1, the J gene TRBJ2-2; 9 nucleotides agree with TRBD1. The germline V gene has CDR1 DFQATT and CDR2 SNEGSKA (reference sequence). CDR3 size: 16 residues. J gave up 5 bases and V 6 bases, and 13 bases lay outside the gene matches. The CDR3 nucleotides are TGCAGTGCGCCCCCACAGGGGGCAGTCTCAACCGGGGAGCTGTTTTTT. Amino acids: CSAPPQGAVSTGELFF.